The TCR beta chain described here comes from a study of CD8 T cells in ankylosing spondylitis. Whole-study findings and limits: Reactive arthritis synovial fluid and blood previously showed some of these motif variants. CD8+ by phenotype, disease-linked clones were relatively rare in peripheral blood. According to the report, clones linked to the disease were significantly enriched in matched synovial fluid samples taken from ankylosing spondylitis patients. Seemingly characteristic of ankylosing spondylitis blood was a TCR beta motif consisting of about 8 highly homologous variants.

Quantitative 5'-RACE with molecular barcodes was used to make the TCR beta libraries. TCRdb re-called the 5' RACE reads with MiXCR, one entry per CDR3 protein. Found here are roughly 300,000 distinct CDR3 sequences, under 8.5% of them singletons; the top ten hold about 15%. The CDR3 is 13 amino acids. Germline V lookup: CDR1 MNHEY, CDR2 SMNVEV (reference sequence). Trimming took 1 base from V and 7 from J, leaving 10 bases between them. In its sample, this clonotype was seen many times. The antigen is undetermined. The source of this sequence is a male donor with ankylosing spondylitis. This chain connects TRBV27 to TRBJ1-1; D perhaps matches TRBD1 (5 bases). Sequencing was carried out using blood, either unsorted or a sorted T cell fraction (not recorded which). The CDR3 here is CASSLLRRDEAFF. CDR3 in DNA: TGTGCCAGCAGTTTATTACGCAGGGATGAAGCTTTCTTT.